This T cell receptor (beta chain) stems from a study of blood T cells in healthy people across ages. This clonotype was seen only a few times. Germline V gene data show CDR1 as SGDLS and CDR2 as YYNGEE. V was cut by 0 bases and J by 4 bases, with 11 bases left in between. There are 14 residues in the CDR3. Through a sample-barcoded 5' primer and a J-beta primer mix, a second PCR was run for roughly 6 to 11 cycles. One entry per CDR3 protein results from TCRdb running MiXCR on the 5' RACE reads. Altogether around 700,000 distinct CDR3 sequences are present, approximately 25% being singletons, with the ten largest covering 9.4%. These data were also reused for a study on T cells of mothers and their children. That paper states: Over 9.5 million TCR beta CDR3 reads were obtained from each mother, and around 2.8 million from each child.

Specimen: blood. This receptor was obtained from a boy aged 5-17 years in good health. V is TRBV9 and J is TRBJ2-7; a possible D gene is TRBD2 (5 bases). Here the CDR3 DNA reads TGTGCCAGCAGCGTAGCATCCGGGGAATACGAGCAGTACTTC. Translated: CASSVASGEYEQYF. Complete variable domain (other parts from reference TRBV9 and TRBJ2-7): DSGVTQTPKHLITATGQRVTLRCSPRSGDLSVYWYQQSLDQGLQFLIQYYNGEERAKGNILERFSAQQFPDLHSELNLSSLELGDSALYFCASSVASGEYEQYFGPGTRLTVT.